Listed here is a single T cell receptor (beta chain). Which antigen it targets is not known. Per-nucleotide qualities are absent, and no much larger clonotype sits a single base away. In the same sample, other DNA sequences code for this CDR3. There are 15 amino acids in the CDR3, from cysteine to phenylalanine inclusive. Only the CDR3 region is kept as DNA, spanning 45 bases read in frame from base 1. Deletion took 0 bases off V and 5 bases off J, with a span of 13 bases between the germline ends. Looking up the germline V gene yields CDR1 SGHTA and CDR2 FQGTGA. This entry belongs to a study of blood T cell repertoires in COVID-19 (dated by TCRdb to between 2020 and 2021). About the full investigation: The collaborator samples originated in the United States, Italy and Spain and spanned the acute and convalescent phases of COVID-19. The material from the prospective study consisted of cDNA or gDNA derived from T cells, B-cell-depleted T cells, or PBMCs. Subjects who had been exposed to COVID-19, were actively infected with it, or had recovered from it provided the deeply sampled blood TCRbeta repertoires that made up the dataset. The repertoires were made available in a free public database intended to serve as a resource for research on the immune response to SARS-CoV-2. Samples were obtained from the ongoing ImmuneRACE study (first 160 participants) and from 1,000 to 1,500 subjects provided by 6 global collaborators. The sample metadata nearly always contained a de-identified subject ID, COVID-19 status, age in years and sex. Where HLA class I and class II types were available, the types were taken from metadata supplied by the sample provider, not from assay-based typing. The paper as a whole reports these results and caveats: The quantity of clinical and demographic metadata differed by source and by participant and was supplied without curation.

TCRbeta CDR3 regions were amplified from genomic DNA by means of the immunoSEQ Assay, a bias-controlled multiplex PCR. Turning to the authors' computational methods: Nucleated cell counts per sample were estimated from amplification of reference gene primers within the assay. Sequence reads were collapsed and filtered to measure the absolute abundance of every unique TCRbeta CDR3 rearrangement. Productive Simpson clonality was computed per sample as the square root of Simpson's diversity index over productive rearrangements. As stored in TCRdb, this immuneACCESS dataset retains in-frame rearrangements with V and J assigned. A fraction of the clones does not appear; measured against another copy, unresolved V genes explain less than half of the discrepancy, and the remainder lacks a known reason. That table gives V, J and clone size, and the DNA gave D and trimming. Across this sample there are about 390,000 clones, with approximately 89% seen only once. The biggest ten clones account for about 2% of the sample.

At one collaborating source in Seattle, patients were enrolled during active infection and were followed longitudinally through the course of disease. Whole blood was collected in K2EDTA tubes by collaborating institutions according to the institutions' own protocols. Collaborator samples were shipped for TCRbeta analysis as frozen whole blood, isolated PBMCs, or DNA extracted from either sample type. This chain is built from TRBV7-3 and TRBJ1-1; D gene: possibly TRBD1, on 5 matching bases. The source is a woman in her sixties or seventies with COVID-19, enrolled during active disease. Sequencing was performed on peripheral blood. The DNA sequence is TGTGCCAGCAGCTTAACATTTGGAGGGGAGACTGAAGCTTTCTTT. This translates into CASSLTFGGETEAFF. The variable domain in full, with residues beyond the CDR3 obtained from the reference TRBV7-3 and TRBJ1-1 genes, is GAGVSQTPSNKVTEKGKYVELRCDPISGHTALYWYRQSLGQGPEFLIYFQGTGAADDSGLPNDRFFAVRPEGSVSTLKIQRTERGDSAVYLCASSLTFGGETEAFFGQGTRLTVV.